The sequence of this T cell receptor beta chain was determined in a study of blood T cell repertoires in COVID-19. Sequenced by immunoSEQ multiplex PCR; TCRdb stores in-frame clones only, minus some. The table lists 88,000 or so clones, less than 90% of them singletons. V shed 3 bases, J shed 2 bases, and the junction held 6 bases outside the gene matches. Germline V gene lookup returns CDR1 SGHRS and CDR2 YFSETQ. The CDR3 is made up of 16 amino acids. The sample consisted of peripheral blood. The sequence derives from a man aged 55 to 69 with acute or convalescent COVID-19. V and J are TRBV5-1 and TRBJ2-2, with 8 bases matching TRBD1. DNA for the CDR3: TGCGCCAGCAGCTCAACCGGACAGGGCAACACCGGGGAGCTGTTTTTT. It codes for CASSSTGQGNTGELFF.